One sample yielded the 20 T cell receptor beta chains listed below, sequenced in a study of CXCR3-negative and CXCR3-positive naive CD8 T cells. Regarding the study as a whole: TRB CDR3 hydrophobicity was greater in CXCR3-positive naive cells than in CXCR3-negative naive cells.

Their specific antigens are unknown. UMI-labeled 5' RACE TRB cDNA libraries were prepared from the cells. Each CDR3 protein gets one entry in TCRdb, which reprocessed the 5' RACE reads and gives no DNA. The listing contains about 98,000 distinct CDR3 sequences. The specimen sequenced was naive CXCR3+ CD8+ T cells from blood. Subset of the sample: CD45RO-CCR7+CD27+CD95- naive CD8+ T cells expressing CXCR3 (TNR3+). All receptors come from a human donor in good health. Some clones in this sample may be carry-over from other donors' samples.

The genes are TRBV20-1 and TRBJ2-7; TCRdb lists TRBD1, though no DNA is available to test this call. CDR3 length equals 14 residues. Germline-derived CDR1 and CDR2 are DFQATT and SNEGSKA (reference sequence). CDR3 sequence reads: CSARDLGGVYEQYF.

The chain uses TRBV2 and TRBJ2-3; the D call from TCRdb, TRBD2, cannot be confirmed without DNA. In germline, CDR1 is SNHLY, CDR2 FYNNEI. The CDR3 is made up of 16 amino acids. The CDR3 loop is CASSRPNLGTGDTQYF.

The V and J genes are TRBV7-7 and TRBJ2-7; TCRdb designates TRBD1, a call that cannot be tested without DNA. CDR3 length: 15 amino acids. Germline V gene lookup returns CDR1 SSHAT and CDR2 FNYEAQ (reference sequence). The CDR3 spells CASSLGQGDYHEQYF.

The rearrangement links TRBV6-5 to TRBJ2-1; TCRdb outputs TRBD1, but without DNA this stays unchecked. The germline CDR1 and CDR2 sequences are MNHEY and SVGAGI. CDR3 length: 14 amino acids. The CDR3 loop reads CASADLQGTDEQFF.

The rearrangement links TRBV14 to TRBJ2-7; TCRdb's D gene call, TRBD1, goes unchecked for lack of DNA. Germline CDR1 is SGHDN and CDR2 is FVKESK. The CDR3 is 14 residues long. The chain's CDR3 is CASSLTGNPYEQYF.

This chain links TRBV27 with TRBJ2-7; lacking DNA, the TRBD1 call made by TCRdb goes unchecked. This CDR3 is 16 amino acids long. Germline CDR1 is MNHEY and CDR2 is SMNVEV (reference sequence). The chain's CDR3 is CASSTSARTSLYEQYF.

Considering frequency, this clonotype is medium-sized. V is TRBV7-7 and J is TRBJ2-5; TCRdb's D call of TRBD2 is untestable without DNA. Germline V lookup: CDR1 SSHAT, CDR2 FNYEAQ (reference sequence). The CDR3 totals 14 residues. The CDR3: CASSLVEGKETQYF.

The chain combines TRBV29-1 with TRBJ2-7; TCRdb names TRBD1, which stays unverified in the absence of DNA. The CDR3 runs to 14 residues. Germline values: CDR1 SQVTM, CDR2 ANQGSEA. CDR3 in amino acids: CSGGPGTENYEQYF.

The V and J genes are TRBV4-3 and TRBJ1-5; TCRdb's D call, TRBD1, is unchecked because there is no DNA. CDR1 and CDR2 from the germline V gene are LGHNA and YSLEER. The CDR3 totals 14 residues. The CDR3 here is CASSQGGTVQPQHF.

This chain links TRBV30 with TRBJ2-1; lacking DNA, the TRBD2 call made by TCRdb goes unchecked. The CDR3 totals 14 residues. From germline, CDR1 is GTSNPN and CDR2 SVGIG (reference sequence). CDR3 in amino acids: CAWSASWGVYEQFF.

V and J are TRBV6-6 and TRBJ2-7; TCRdb's D gene call, TRBD2, goes unchecked for lack of DNA. The CDR3 is 15 residues long. CDR1 is MNHNY, CDR2 SVGAGI, per germline (reference sequence). CDR3 protein: CASGPDRALSYEQYF.

The chain recombines TRBV20-1 with TRBJ1-5; TCRdb calls TRBD1, which cannot be checked without DNA. CDR1 is DFQATT, CDR2 SNEGSKA, per germline (reference sequence). CDR3 length: 15 amino acids. The CDR3 sequence is CSARDLQGDNQPQHF.

This sequence joins TRBV20-1 and TRBJ2-7; TCRdb's D call, TRBD1, is unchecked because there is no DNA. This CDR3 has 15 residues. Germline values: CDR1 DFQATT, CDR2 SNEGSKA (reference sequence). The CDR3 spells CSARGLGTGDYEQYF.

The chain recombines TRBV4-1 with TRBJ1-5; TCRdb indicates TRBD1, and absent DNA this call remains unverified. Germline V CDR1 and CDR2: MGHRA, YSYEKL. The CDR3 spans 18 residues. The chain's CDR3 is CASSRSPTGDYSNQPQHF.

This chain connects TRBV3-1 to TRBJ2-7; with no DNA, the TCRdb D assignment of TRBD2 cannot be verified. The CDR3 is 14 amino acids. The germline V gene has CDR1 LGHDT and CDR2 YNNKEL (reference sequence). CDR3 region: CASSPGLAGLEQYF.

The rearrangement links TRBV7-9 to TRBJ2-7; TCRdb reports TRBD2, a call that lacks DNA to check it against. Germline lookup yields CDR1 SEHNR and CDR2 FQNEAQ (reference sequence). CDR3 length: 16 residues. This chain's CDR3 is CASSLLDGRVSNEQYF.

The V gene is TRBV6-2 or TRBV6-3, the J gene TRBJ2-5. Germline loops: CDR1 MNHEY, CDR2 SVGEGT. CDR3 length: 13 residues. This CDR3 reads CASSYSEVETQYF.

The chain carries TRBV6-6 and TRBJ2-2. From germline, CDR1 is MNHNY and CDR2 SVGAGI (reference sequence). This CDR3 is built from 12 residues. CDR3 loop: CASRQNTGELFF.

The chain links TRBV29-1 to TRBJ2-1; the D call from TCRdb, TRBD1, cannot be confirmed without DNA. The CDR3 sequence is 14 residues long. Germline-derived CDR1 and CDR2 are SQVTM and ANQGSEA. This chain's CDR3 is CSVEGDSSYNEQFF.

This chain connects TRBV29-1 to TRBJ2-5; TCRdb calls TRBD2, which cannot be checked without DNA. CDR1 is SQVTM and CDR2 is ANQGSEA in the germline V gene. The CDR3 has 14 amino acids. CDR3 sequence: CSANGLAGSETQYF.